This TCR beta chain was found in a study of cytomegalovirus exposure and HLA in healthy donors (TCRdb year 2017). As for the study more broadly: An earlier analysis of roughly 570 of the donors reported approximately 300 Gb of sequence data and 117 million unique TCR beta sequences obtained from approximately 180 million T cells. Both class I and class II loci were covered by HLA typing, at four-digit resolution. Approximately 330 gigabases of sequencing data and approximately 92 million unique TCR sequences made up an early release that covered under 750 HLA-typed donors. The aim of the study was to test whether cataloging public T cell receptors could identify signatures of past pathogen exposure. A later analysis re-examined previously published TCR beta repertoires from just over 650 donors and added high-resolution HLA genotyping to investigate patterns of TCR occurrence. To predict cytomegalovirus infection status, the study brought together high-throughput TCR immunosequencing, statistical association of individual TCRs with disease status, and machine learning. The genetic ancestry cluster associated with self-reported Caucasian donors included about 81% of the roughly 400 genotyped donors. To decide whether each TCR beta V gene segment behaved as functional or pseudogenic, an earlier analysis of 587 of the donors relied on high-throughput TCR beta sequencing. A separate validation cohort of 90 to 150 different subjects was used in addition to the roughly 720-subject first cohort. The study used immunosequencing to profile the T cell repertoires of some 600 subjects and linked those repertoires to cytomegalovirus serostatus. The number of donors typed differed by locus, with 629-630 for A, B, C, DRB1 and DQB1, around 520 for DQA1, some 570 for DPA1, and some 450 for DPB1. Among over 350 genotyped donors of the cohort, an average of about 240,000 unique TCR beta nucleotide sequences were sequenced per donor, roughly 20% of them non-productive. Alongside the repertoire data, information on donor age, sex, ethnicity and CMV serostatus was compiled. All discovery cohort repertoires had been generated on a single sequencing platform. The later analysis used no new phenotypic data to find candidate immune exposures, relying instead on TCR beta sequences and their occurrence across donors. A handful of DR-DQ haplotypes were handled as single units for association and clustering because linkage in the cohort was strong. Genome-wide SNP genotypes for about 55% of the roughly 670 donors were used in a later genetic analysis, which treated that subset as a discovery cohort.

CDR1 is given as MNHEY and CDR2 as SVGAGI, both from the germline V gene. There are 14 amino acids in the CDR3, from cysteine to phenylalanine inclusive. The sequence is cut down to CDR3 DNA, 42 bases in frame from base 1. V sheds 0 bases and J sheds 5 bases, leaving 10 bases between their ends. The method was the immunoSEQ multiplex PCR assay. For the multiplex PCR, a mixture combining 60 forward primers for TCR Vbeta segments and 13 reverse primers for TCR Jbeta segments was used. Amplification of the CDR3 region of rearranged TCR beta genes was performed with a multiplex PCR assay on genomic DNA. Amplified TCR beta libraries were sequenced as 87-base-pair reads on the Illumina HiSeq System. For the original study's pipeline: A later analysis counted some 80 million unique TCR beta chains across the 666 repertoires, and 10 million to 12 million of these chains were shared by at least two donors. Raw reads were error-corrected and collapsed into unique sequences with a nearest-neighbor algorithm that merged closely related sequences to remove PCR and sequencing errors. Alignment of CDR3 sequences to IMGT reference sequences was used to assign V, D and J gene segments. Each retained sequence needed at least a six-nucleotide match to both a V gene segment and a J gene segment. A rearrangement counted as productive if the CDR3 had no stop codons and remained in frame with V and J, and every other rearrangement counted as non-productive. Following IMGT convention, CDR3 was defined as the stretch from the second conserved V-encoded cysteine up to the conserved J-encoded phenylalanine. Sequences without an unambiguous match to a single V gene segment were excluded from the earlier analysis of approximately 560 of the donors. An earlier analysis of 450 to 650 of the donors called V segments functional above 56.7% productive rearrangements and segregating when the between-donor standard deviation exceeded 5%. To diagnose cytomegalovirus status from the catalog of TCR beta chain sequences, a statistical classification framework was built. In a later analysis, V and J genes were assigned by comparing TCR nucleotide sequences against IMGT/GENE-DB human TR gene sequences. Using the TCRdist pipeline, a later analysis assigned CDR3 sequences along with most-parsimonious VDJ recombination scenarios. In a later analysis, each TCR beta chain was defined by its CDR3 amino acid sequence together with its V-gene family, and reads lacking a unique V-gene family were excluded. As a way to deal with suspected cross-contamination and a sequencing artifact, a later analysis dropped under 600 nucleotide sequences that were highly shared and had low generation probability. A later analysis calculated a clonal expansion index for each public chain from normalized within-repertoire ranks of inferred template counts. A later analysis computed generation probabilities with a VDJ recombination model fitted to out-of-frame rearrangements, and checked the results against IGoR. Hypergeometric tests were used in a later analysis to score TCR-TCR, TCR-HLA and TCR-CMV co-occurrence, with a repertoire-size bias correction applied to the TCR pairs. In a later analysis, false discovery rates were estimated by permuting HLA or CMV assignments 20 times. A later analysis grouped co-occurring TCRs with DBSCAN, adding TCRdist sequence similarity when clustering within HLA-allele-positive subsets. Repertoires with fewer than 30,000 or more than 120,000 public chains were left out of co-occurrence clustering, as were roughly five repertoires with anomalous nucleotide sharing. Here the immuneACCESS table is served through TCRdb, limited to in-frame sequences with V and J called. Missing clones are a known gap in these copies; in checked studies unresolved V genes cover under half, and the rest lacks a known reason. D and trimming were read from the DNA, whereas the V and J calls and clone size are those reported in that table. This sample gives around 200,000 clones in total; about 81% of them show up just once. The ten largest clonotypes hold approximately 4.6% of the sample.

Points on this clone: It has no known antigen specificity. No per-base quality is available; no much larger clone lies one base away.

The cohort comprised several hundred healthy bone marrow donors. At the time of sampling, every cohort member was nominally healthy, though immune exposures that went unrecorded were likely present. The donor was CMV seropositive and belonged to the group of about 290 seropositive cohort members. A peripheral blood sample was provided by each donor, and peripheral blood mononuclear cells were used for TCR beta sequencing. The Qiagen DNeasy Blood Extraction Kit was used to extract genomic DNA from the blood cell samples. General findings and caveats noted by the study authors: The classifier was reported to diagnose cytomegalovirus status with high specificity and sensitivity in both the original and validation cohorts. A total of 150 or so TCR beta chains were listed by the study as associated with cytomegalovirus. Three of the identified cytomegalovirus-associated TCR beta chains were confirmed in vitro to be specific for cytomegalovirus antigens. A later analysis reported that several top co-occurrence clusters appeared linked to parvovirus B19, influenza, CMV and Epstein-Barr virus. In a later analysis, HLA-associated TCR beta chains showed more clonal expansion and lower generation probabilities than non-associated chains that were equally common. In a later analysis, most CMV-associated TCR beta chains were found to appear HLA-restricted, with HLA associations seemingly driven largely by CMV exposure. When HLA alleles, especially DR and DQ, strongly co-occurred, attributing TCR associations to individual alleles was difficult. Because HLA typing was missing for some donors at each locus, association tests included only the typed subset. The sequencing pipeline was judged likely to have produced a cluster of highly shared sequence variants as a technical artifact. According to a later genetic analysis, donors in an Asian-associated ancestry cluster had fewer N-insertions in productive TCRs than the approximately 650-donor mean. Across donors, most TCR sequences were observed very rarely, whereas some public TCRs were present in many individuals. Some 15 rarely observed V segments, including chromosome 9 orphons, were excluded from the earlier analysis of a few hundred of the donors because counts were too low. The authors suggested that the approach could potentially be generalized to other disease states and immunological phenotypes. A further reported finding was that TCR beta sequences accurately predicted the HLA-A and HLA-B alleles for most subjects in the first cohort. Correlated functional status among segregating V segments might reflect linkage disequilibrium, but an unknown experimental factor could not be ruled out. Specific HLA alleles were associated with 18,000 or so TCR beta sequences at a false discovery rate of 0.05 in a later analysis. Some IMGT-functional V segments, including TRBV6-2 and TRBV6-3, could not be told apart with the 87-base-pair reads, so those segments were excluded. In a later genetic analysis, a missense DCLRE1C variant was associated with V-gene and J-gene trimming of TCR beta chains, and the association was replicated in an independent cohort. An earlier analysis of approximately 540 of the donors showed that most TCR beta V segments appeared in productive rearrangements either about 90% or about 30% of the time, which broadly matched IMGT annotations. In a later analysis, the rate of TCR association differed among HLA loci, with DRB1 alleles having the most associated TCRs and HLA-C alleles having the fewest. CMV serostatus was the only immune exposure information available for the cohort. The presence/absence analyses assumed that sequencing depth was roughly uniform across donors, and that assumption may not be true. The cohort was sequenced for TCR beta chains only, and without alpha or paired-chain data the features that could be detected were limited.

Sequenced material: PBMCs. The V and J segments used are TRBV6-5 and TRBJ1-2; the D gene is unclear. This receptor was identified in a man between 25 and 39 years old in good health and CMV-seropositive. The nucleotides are TGTGCCAGCAGTTACTCGACAACGGGGTATGGCTACACCTTC. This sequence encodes CASSYSTTGYGYTF.